The 14 T cell receptor beta chains below come from one sample, sequenced in a study of shared clonotypes between healthy human individuals. The method was immunoSEQ multiplex PCR; TCRdb's version includes in-frame clones alone and lacks a portion of them. This table holds around 480,000 clones, roughly 79% found once. Sequencing was done on a sample of PBMCs. The receptors were sampled from a woman aged 40 to 50 in good health. Some clones in this sample may be carry-over from other donors' samples.

The rearrangement joins TRBV9 to TRBJ2-6; D perhaps matches TRBD1 (5 bases). Per germline, CDR1 SGDLS and CDR2 YYNGEE. V was clipped by 3 bases and J by 0 bases, with 13 bases between them. CDR3 length equals 17 residues. The CDR3 DNA sequence: TGTGCCAGCAGCGAGGACACGGTGCACTCTGGGGCCAACGTCCTGACTTTC. It translates to CASSEDTVHSGANVLTF.

The chain combines TRBV4-1 with TRBJ2-5; 9 nucleotides match TRBD2. V gave up 2 bases and J gave up 4 bases; unmatched junction bases: 2. The CDR3 sequence is 14 residues long. Germline CDR1 reads MGHRA; CDR2 reads YSYEKL. The CDR3 is CASSQLAGVETQYF. CDR3 DNA sequence: TGCGCCAGCAGCCAATTAGCGGGAGTAGAGACCCAGTACTTC.

V and J are TRBV6-6 and TRBJ1-5; D gene ambiguous. V lost 2 bases and J 5 bases, leaving 4 bases between the germline ends. This CDR3 has 12 amino acids. CDR1 MNHNY and CDR2 SVGAGI come from the germline V gene (reference sequence). The CDR3 DNA is TGTGCCAGCAGTTACCTTTATCAGCCCCAGCATTTT. It codes for CASSYLYQPQHF.

This chain connects TRBV5-1 to TRBJ2-3; D is perhaps TRBD1 or TRBD2 (5 bases each). Germline lookup yields CDR1 SGHRS and CDR2 YFSETQ. This CDR3 has 14 residues. The V end lost 4 bases, the J end lost 3 bases, and 12 bases lay between the germline ends. CDR3 protein: CASSLGDLTDTQYF. The CDR3 bases are TGCGCCAGCAGCCTAGGGGACCTGACAGATACGCAGTATTTT.

This chain joins TRBV7-2 and TRBJ2-5, with D possibly being TRBD2 (5 bases). The assigned J gene may be wrong: the sequence end matches TRBJ2-7 better. Germline lookup yields CDR1 SGHTA and CDR2 FQGNSA. The CDR3 sequence is 15 residues long. CDR3 nucleotide sequence: TGTGCCAGCAGTCGCAGACGGGGAAGCTCCTACGAGCAGTACTTC. This gives the protein CASSRRRGSSYEQYF.

This clone was observed a single time. J is TRBJ2-5 and V is TRBV27, with D possibly TRBD2 on 6 matching bases. There are 16 residues in the CDR3. Germline V gene sequence: CDR1 MNHEY, CDR2 SMNVEV (reference sequence). The germline V and J ends were trimmed by 0 bases and 0 bases, with 11 bases remaining between them. CDR3 region: CASSLSVAVYQETQYF. DNA of the CDR3: TGTGCCAGCAGTTTATCAGTAGCGGTGTACCAAGAGACCCAGTACTTC.

In this sample, this clone turned up a few times. V and J are TRBV9 and TRBJ1-1; D perhaps matches TRBD1 (5 bases). This CDR3 contains 16 residues. Trimming took 4 bases from V and 1 from J, leaving 17 bases between them. Per the germline V gene, CDR1 is SGDLS and CDR2 is YYNGEE. The CDR3 DNA reads as TGTGCCAGCAGCCCCGGGGGGTGGCAGCGGAACACTGAAGCTTTCTTT. It yields the protein CASSPGGWQRNTEAFF.

This clone was seen only a few times. The chain uses TRBV2 and TRBJ1-2; D uncertain. CDR1 is SNHLY and CDR2 is FYNNEI in the germline V gene. V shed 5 bases and J shed 1 base, with 14 bases lying between them. CDR3 length: 15 residues. CDR3 in amino acids: CASSQSEAYNYGYTF. The CDR3 region has the DNA TGTGCCAGCAGTCAATCAGAGGCCTATAACTATGGCTACACCTTC.

This chain connects TRBV25-1 to TRBJ1-2; D perhaps matches TRBD1 (6 bases). CDR3 size: 14 residues. With 4 bases removed from V and 4 bases from J, the gap between germline ends came to 13 bases. Germline V lookup: CDR1 MGHDK, CDR2 SYGVNS. The CDR3 DNA sequence: TGTGCCAGCAGTGCTTTGGGACACGGCTATGGCTACACCTTC. It yields the protein CASSALGHGYGYTF.

The chain uses TRBV7-3 and TRBJ2-3, with TRBD1 matching over 7 bases. After removal of 3 bases from V and 5 bases from J, the junction contained 8 bases not matched to a gene. This CDR3 is 15 amino acids long. The germline gives CDR1 SGHTA, CDR2 FQGTGA. CDR3 sequence (DNA): TGTGCCAGCAGCTTGTGGTTAACAGGGGAAGATACGCAGTATTTT. This gives the protein CASSLWLTGEDTQYF.

The gene calls are TRBV28 and TRBJ2-3; no clear D gene. Trimming shortened V by 5 bases and J by 4 bases, and 7 bases separated the two germline ends. Germline-derived CDR1 and CDR2 are MDHEN and SYDVKM. The CDR3 spans 12 residues. CDR3 bases: TGTGCCAGCAGTCCAAAGCCAGATACGCAGTATTTT. Its protein is CASSPKPDTQYF. Together with reference TRBV28 and TRBJ2-3, the CDR3 gives the full variable domain: DVKVTQSSRYLVKRTGEKVFLECVQDMDHENMFWYRQDPGLGLRLIYFSYDVKMKEKGDIPEGYSVSREKKERFSLILESASTNQTSMYLCASSPKPDTQYFGPGTRLTVL.

This chain connects TRBV5-1 to TRBJ2-1; D possibly corresponds to TRBD2 (5 bases). This CDR3 comprises 14 residues. The germline CDR1 and CDR2 sequences are SGHRS and YFSETQ. V was clipped by 6 bases and J by 2 bases, with 12 bases between them. CDR3: CASTLGETYNEQFF. The CDR3 nucleotides are TGCGCCAGCACCCTGGGAGAAACCTACAATGAGCAGTTCTTC.

In this sample, this clone turned up once. CDR3 sequence: CASSLGLGHPYEQYF. CDR3 DNA: TGTGCCAGCAGTTTGGGTCTGGGACATCCCTACGAGCAGTACTTC. V gene TRBV28 combines with J gene TRBJ2-5; D might be TRBD1 (6 bases). The end of the DNA is better explained by TRBJ2-7, so the J call may be wrong. The germline V gene has CDR1 MDHEN and CDR2 SYDVKM. This CDR3 has 15 residues.

In nucleotides, the CDR3 is TGTGCCAGTAGTACGGGACAGCTTACTGAAGCTTTCTTT. Translating it yields CASSTGQLTEAFF. The V and J genes are TRBV19 and TRBJ1-1; 7 nucleotides match TRBD1. CDR1 LNHDA and CDR2 SQIVND come from the germline V gene (reference sequence). The CDR3 is 13 amino acids. With V trimmed by 4 bases and J by 5 bases, 4 bases remained unmatched.